The clone carrying this TCR beta chain has a count of ten or more. Its antigen remains unknown. From the germline J gene comes the end of the CDR3, since the read stops 3 residues before it. This specimen comes from a study of T cell clonality in common variable immunodeficiency. The CDR3 has 12 residues. The germline V gene has CDR1 SGHDN and CDR2 FVKESK. Trimming removed 1 base from V and 6 bases from J, with 5 bases in between. Whole-study results and caveats: Compared with healthy controls, CVID subjects showed increased TCRbeta clonality, mostly in about a third.

The protocol was immunoSEQ multiplex PCR, while the TCRdb copy is restricted to in-frame clones and leaves out a portion. This sample shows about 60,000 clones and no singletons; 1.5% to 2% rests with the ten largest. This sequence originates from a person aged 18 to 70 in good health. The rearrangement joins TRBV14 to TRBJ2-3; D unclear. The sequenced sample consisted of peripheral blood mononuclear cells. This CDR3 reads CASSQVADTQYF. The sequenced CDR3 bases are TGTGCCAGCAGCCAAGTAGCTGATACG.